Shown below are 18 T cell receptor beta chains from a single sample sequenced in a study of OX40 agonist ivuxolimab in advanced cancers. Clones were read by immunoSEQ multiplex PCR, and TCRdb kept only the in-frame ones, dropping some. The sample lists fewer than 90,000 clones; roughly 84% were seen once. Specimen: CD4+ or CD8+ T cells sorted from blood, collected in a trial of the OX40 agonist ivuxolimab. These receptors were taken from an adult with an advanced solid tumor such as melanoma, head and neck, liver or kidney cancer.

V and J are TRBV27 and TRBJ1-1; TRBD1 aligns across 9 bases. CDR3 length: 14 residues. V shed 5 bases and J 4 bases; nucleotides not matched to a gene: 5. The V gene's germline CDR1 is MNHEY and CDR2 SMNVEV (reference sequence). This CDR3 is CASSPMTGGTEAFF. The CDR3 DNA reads TGTGCCAGCAGTCCGATGACAGGGGGCACTGAAGCTTTCTTT.

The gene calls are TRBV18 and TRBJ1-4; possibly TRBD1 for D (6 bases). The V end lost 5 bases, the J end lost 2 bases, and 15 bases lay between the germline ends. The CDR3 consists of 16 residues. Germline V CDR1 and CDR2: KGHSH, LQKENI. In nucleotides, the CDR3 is TGTGCCAGCTCAACCACAGCAGGGGCCACTAATGAAAAACTGTTTTTT. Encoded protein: CASSTTAGATNEKLFF.

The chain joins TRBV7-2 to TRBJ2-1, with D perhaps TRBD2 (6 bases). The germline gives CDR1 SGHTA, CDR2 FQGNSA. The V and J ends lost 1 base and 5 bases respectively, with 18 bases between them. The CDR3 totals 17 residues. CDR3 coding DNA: TGTGCCAGCAGCTTAGTCGGGCTAGCCGGGGGAAACAATGAGCAGTTCTTC. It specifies CASSLVGLAGGNNEQFF.

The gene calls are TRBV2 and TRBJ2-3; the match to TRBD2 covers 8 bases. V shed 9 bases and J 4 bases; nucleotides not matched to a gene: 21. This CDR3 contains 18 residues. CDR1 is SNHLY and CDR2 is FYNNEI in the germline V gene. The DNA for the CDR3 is TGTGCCAGTCAGCCGACCCTCGCGGGGGGTCTGACTGCAGATACGCAGTATTTT. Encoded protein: CASQPTLAGGLTADTQYF.

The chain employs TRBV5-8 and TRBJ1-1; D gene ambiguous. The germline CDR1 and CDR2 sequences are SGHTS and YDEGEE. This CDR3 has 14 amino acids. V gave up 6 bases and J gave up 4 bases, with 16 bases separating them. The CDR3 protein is CASIGVPIGTEAFF. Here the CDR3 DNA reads TGTGCCAGCATCGGTGTCCCGATCGGCACTGAAGCTTTCTTT. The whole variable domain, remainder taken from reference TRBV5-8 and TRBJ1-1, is EAGVTQSPTHLIKTRGQQATLRCSPISGHTSVYWYQQALGLGLQFLLWYDEGEERNRGNFPPRFSGRQFPNYSSELNVNALELEDSALYLCASIGVPIGTEAFFGQGTRLTVV.

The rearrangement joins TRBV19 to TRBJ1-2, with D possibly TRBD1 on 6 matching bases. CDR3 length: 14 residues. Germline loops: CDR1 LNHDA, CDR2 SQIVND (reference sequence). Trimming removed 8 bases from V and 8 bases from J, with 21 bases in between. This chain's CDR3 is CASRDPVTGAGYTF. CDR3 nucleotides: TGTGCCAGTCGAGACCCCGTGACAGGCGCGGGCTACACCTTC.

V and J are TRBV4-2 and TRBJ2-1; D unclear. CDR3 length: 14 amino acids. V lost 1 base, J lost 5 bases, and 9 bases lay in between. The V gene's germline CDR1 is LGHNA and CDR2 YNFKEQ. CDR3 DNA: TGTGCCAGCAGCCAAGTAGGGCGGAACAATGAGCAGTTCTTC. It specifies CASSQVGRNNEQFF.

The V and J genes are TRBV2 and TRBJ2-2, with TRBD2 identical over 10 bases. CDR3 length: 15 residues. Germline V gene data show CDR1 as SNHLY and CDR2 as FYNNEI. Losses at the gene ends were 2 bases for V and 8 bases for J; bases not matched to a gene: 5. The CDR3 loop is CASSELAGVLGELFF. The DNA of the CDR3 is TGTGCCAGCAGTGAACTAGCGGGGGTGCTTGGGGAGCTGTTTTTT.

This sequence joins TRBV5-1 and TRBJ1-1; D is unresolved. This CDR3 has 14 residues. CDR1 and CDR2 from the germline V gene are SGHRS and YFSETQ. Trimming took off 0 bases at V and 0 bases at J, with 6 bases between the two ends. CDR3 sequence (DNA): TGCGCCAGCAGCTTGGACAGACTGAACACTGAAGCTTTCTTT. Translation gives CASSLDRLNTEAFF.

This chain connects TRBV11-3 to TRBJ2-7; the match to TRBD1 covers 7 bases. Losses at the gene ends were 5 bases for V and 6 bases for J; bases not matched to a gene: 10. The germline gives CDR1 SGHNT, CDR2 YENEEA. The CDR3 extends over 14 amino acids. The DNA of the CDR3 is TGTGCCAGCAGCCGACAGGGAAACCAGGCCGAGCAGTACTTC. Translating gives CASSRQGNQAEQYF.

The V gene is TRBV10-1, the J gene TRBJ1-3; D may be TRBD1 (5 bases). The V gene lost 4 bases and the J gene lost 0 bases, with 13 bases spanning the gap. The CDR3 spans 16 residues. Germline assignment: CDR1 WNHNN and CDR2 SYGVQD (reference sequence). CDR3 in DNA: TGCGCCAGCAGTGCCGGGACGCAGAGCTCTGGAAACACCATATATTTT. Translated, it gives CASSAGTQSSGNTIYF.

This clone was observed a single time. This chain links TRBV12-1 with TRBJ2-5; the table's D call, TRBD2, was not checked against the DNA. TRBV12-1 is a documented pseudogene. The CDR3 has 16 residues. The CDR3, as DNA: TGTGCCAGCAGCTTTCTGGCTAGCGGGGGGAGGGAGACCCAGTACTTC. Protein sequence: CASSFLASGGRETQYF.

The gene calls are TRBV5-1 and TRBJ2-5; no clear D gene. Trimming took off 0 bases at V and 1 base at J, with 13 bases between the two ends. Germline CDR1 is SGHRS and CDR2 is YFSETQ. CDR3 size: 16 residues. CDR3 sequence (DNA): TGCGCCAGCAGCTTGGGGGCCCTAAGGCTCCAAGAGACCCAGTACTTC. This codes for CASSLGALRLQETQYF.

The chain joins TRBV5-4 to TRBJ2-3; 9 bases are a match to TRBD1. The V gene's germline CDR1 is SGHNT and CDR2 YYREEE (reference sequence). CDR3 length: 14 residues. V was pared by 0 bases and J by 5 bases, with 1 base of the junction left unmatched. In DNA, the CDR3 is TGTGCCAGCAGCTTGGGGACAGGGGTAGATACGCAGTATTTT. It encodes CASSLGTGVDTQYF.

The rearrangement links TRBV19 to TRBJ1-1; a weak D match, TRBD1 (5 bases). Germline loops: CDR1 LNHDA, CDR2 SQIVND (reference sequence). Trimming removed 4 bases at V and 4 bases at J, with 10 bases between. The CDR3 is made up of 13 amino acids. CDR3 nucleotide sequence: TGTGCCAGTAGTACCTGGGGGGGCACTGAAGCTTTCTTT. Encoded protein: CASSTWGGTEAFF.

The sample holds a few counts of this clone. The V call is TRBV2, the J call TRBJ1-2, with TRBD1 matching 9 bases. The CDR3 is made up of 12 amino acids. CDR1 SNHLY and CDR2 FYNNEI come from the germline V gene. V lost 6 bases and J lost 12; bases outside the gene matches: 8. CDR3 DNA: TGTGCCAGCAGGGCCGGGACAGGGCCAGACACCTTC. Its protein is CASRAGTGPDTF.

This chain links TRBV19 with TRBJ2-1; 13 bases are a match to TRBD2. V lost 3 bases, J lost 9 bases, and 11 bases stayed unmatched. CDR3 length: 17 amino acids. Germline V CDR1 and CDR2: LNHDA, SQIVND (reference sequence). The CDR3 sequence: CASSMPILAGGQSEQFF. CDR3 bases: TGTGCCAGTAGTATGCCAATACTAGCGGGGGGGCAGAGTGAGCAGTTCTTC.

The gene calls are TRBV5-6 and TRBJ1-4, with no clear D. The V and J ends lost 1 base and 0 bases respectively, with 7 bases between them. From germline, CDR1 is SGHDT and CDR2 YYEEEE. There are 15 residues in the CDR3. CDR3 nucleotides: TGTGCCAGCAGCTTGCGGCAGACAACTAATGAAAAACTGTTTTTT. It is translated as CASSLRQTTNEKLFF.